This T cell receptor beta chain emerged from a study of blood T cell repertoires in COVID-19. Across the study: T cells, B-cell-depleted T cells, or PBMCs supplied cDNA or gDNA.

As processed by the authors: Amplification with reference gene primers provided the estimates of nucleated cell counts. This table comes from immunoSEQ multiplex PCR, and its TCRdb copy is limited to in-frame clones, with some not included. V, J and clone size reflect that table, while D and trimming were determined from the DNA. This sample has roughly 350,000 clones, with 88% found just once. This CDR3 has 17 amino acids. Per germline, CDR1 SQVTM and CDR2 ANQGSEA. Germline trimming cut 4 bases from V and 3 bases from J; bases unmatched to any gene: 14. The V call is TRBV29-1, the J call TRBJ2-2, with 7 bases fitting TRBD2. Sequencing was done on a sample of peripheral blood. The source of this sequence is a woman aged 45-59 years with active or convalescent COVID-19. The CDR3 DNA reads as TGCAGCGTTGGGGGCCCTTTGGCGGGGGTTTACACCGGGGAGCTGTTTTTT. Translated, it gives CSVGGPLAGVYTGELFF.